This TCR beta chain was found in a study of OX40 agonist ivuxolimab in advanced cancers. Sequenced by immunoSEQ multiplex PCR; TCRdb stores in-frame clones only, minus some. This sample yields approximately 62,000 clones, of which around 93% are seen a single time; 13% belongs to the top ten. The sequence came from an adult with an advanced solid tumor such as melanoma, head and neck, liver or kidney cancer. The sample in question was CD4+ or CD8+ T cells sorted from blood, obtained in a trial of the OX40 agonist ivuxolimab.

CDR3 sequence reads: CASSSLHGDTQYF. The DNA of the CDR3 is TGTGCCAGCAGCTCCCTCCATGGAGATACGCAGTATTTT. The gene calls are TRBV7-9 and TRBJ2-3; D call uncertain. The CDR3 contains 13 residues. V gave up 4 bases and J gave up 5 bases, with 10 bases separating them. CDR1 and CDR2 (germline): SEHNR, FQNEAQ (reference sequence).